This T cell receptor (beta chain) was identified in a study of blood T cell repertoires in COVID-19. Looking at the study overall: Collection of acute and convalescent COVID-19 samples took place in the United States, Italy and Spain. T cells, B-cell-depleted T cells, or PBMCs supplied cDNA or gDNA.

The CDR3 sequence is 17 residues long. V lost 0 bases and J 4 bases, leaving 19 bases between the germline ends. CDR1 SGHNT and CDR2 YYREEE come from the germline V gene (reference sequence). Original handling: Cell counts per sample came from amplifying reference gene primers. Using immunoSEQ multiplex PCR, the repertoire was profiled, and TCRdb retains in-frame clones only, with some absent. The V and J calls and the clone size are those of that table, but D and trimming were determined from the DNA. The sample includes approximately 500,000 clones, 85% to 90% of them seen just once. In Seattle, patients joined the study during active infection and were tracked longitudinally.

The genes are TRBV5-4 and TRBJ1-1; D unclear. The specimen was peripheral blood. This TCR derives from a woman in her forties or fifties with COVID-19, enrolled during active disease. The CDR3 loop is CASSLDRIGPAGTEAFF. DNA of the CDR3: TGTGCCAGCAGCTTGGATCGGATAGGGCCCGCGGGCACTGAAGCTTTCTTT.